This T cell receptor (beta chain) derives from a study of cytomegalovirus exposure and HLA in healthy donors. The overall study: Prior work identified 95 million to 120 million unique TCR beta sequences in 150 million to 200 million T cells. The study's findings and limits: Most sequenced TCRs were rare (though some public TCRs occurred in many donors).

As to this clone: Its specificity is not known.

Per the germline V gene, CDR1 is MNHNS and CDR2 is SASEGT. The CDR3 length is 14 residues. V dropped 8 bases and J dropped 4; count of bases not matched to a gene: 4. PCR used 60 Vbeta primers and 13 Jbeta primers. TCRdb's table, derived via immunoSEQ multiplex PCR, lists solely in-frame clones and lacks some. The table for this sample gives fewer than 150,000 clones. The sequence was collected from a woman aged 55-69 years in good health and CMV-seronegative. Sequenced material: PBMCs. This rearrangement joins TRBV6-1 to TRBJ2-1, with 11 bases matching TRBD1. The CDR3 is CASWGTGGYNEQFF. The CDR3 DNA reads as TGTGCCAGCTGGGGGACAGGGGGATACAATGAGCAGTTCTTC.